What follows are 17 T cell receptor beta chains derived from one specimen sequenced in a study of T cell responses to AZD1222 COVID-19 vaccine. Produced via immunoSEQ multiplex PCR; TCRdb's table is partial and in-frame only. The sample carries about 96,000 clones, 80% to 90% recorded once. This specimen was peripheral blood, taken on day 0 of AZD1222 vaccination. These receptors all come from an adult in good health.

The rearrangement links TRBV2 to TRBJ2-2; D uncertain. V was cut by 6 bases and J by 3 bases, with 2 bases left in between. In germline, CDR1 is SNHLY, CDR2 FYNNEI. The CDR3 spans 11 residues. The CDR3, as DNA: TGTGCCAGCAGGTACACCGGGGAGCTGTTTTTT. This sequence encodes CASRYTGELFF.

The chain carries TRBV29-1 and TRBJ2-2; D is undetermined. The CDR3 totals 13 residues. Trimming pared 7 bases from V and 1 base from J, leaving 10 bases between. Germline CDR1 and CDR2: SQVTM and ANQGSEA. CDR3 bases: TGCAGCGCCTCCTCTGGGAACACCGGGGAGCTGTTTTTT. This sequence encodes CSASSGNTGELFF.

This chain joins TRBV30 and TRBJ2-1, with unresolved D. Trimming cost V 4 bases and J 4 bases, with 8 bases left between them. The CDR3 spans 12 residues. Germline V gene data show CDR1 as GTSNPN and CDR2 as SVGIG (reference sequence). The CDR3 protein is CAWNQQYNEQFF. The CDR3 bases are TGTGCCTGGAATCAGCAGTACAATGAGCAGTTCTTC.

The CDR3 nucleotides are TGTGCCAGCAGCCGATTACTAGCGGGGGGGCCTCTAGATACGCAGTATTTT. As protein: CASSRLLAGGPLDTQYF. The rearrangement uses TRBV4-2 and TRBJ2-3; TRBD2 matches 13 bases. Germline-derived CDR1 and CDR2 are LGHNA and YNFKEQ. V shed 4 bases and J 5 bases; nucleotides not matched to a gene: 9. The length of the CDR3 is 17 residues.

The chain has TRBV10-3 and TRBJ1-3; 7 bases line up with TRBD1. The CDR3 spans 17 residues. The germline CDR1 and CDR2 sequences are ENHRY and SYGVKD. Trimming at V came to 1 base and at J to 0 bases, leaving 6 bases not matched to a gene. The CDR3 loop is CAISELGQTDSGNTIYF. CDR3 coding DNA: TGTGCCATCAGTGAGTTGGGACAGACGGACTCTGGAAACACCATATATTTT.

CDR3 protein: CASSERGQLNTEAFF. DNA for the CDR3: TGTGCCAGCAGTGAACGGGGGCAGCTGAACACTGAAGCTTTCTTT. The chain combines TRBV2 with TRBJ1-1, with a possible D match to TRBD1 (6 bases). CDR3 length: 15 residues. V lost 2 bases and J 0 bases, leaving 10 bases between the germline ends. Germline values: CDR1 SNHLY, CDR2 FYNNEI.

The V call is TRBV6-6, the J call TRBJ2-2; 11 bases agree with TRBD2. This CDR3 contains 19 residues. V dropped 5 bases and J dropped 3; count of bases not matched to a gene: 14. Germline V gene data show CDR1 as MNHNY and CDR2 as SVGAGI (reference sequence). The CDR3 here is CASSPTSGGPIRDTGELFF. CDR3 sequence (DNA): TGTGCCAGCAGTCCTACTAGCGGGGGCCCCATTAGGGACACCGGGGAGCTGTTTTTT.

This rearrangement joins TRBV4-1 to TRBJ1-4; 10 nucleotides match TRBD1. The CDR3 has 14 amino acids. Losses at the gene ends were 6 bases for V and 8 bases for J; bases not matched to a gene: 6. Germline V gene lookup returns CDR1 MGHRA and CDR2 YSYEKL. DNA for the CDR3: TGCGCCAGCAGAAGGGACAGGGGAAAGGAAAAACTGTTTTTT. Translating gives CASRRDRGKEKLFF.

The chain has TRBV6-2 or TRBV6-3 and TRBJ2-7, with TRBD1 matching 8 bases. The CDR3 totals 16 residues. CDR1 and CDR2 from the germline V gene are MNHEY and SVGEGT. Trimming cost V 9 bases and J 1 base; bases outside gene matches: 14. The CDR3: CARSFKLGQESYEQYF. For the CDR3, the DNA is TGTGCCAGGAGCTTCAAATTGGGACAGGAATCCTACGAGCAGTACTTC.

The chain carries TRBV4-1 and TRBJ2-2; a possible D gene is TRBD1 (5 bases). There are 17 residues in the CDR3. Trimming took off 1 base at V and 0 bases at J, with 12 bases between the two ends. Germline lookup yields CDR1 MGHRA and CDR2 YSYEKL. CDR3 sequence reads: CASSQAGLGANTGELFF. Written as DNA, the CDR3 is TGCGCCAGCAGCCAAGCAGGGCTAGGAGCGAACACCGGGGAGCTGTTTTTT.

This sequence joins TRBV9 and TRBJ2-5; D is unclear. The CDR3 covers 13 residues. Deletions cut 2 bases from V and 3 bases from J, with 8 bases between. Germline loops: CDR1 SGDLS, CDR2 YYNGEE. This chain's CDR3 is CASSVQDEETQYF. The CDR3 DNA follows: TGTGCCAGCAGCGTGCAAGACGAAGAGACCCAGTACTTC.

This clone showed up just once. V gene TRBV7-2 combines with J gene TRBJ2-1; 12 bases are shared with TRBD2. From germline, CDR1 is SGHTA and CDR2 FQGNSA. This CDR3 spans 15 amino acids. Trimming at V came to 5 bases and at J to 7 bases, leaving 6 bases not matched to a gene. The CDR3 loop is CASSILAGGLNEQFF. CDR3 nucleotide sequence: TGTGCCAGCAGCATACTAGCGGGGGGTTTAAATGAGCAGTTCTTC.

The chain carries TRBV5-1 and TRBJ2-3; D not certain. The CDR3 runs to 14 residues. Deletions cut 2 bases from V and 4 bases from J, with 11 bases between. In germline, CDR1 is SGHRS, CDR2 YFSETQ. DNA for the CDR3: TGCGCCAGCAGCTTTGCCGTGTCCCCAGATACGCAGTATTTT. This codes for CASSFAVSPDTQYF.

DNA for the CDR3: TGTGCCAGTAGTAGGTATTATAGCAATCAGCCCCAGCATTTT. Protein: CASSRYYSNQPQHF. This chain connects TRBV19 to TRBJ1-5; no firm D call. The CDR3 runs 14 residues. Trimming stripped 4 bases from V and 0 bases from J, with 7 bases between. From germline, CDR1 is LNHDA and CDR2 SQIVND (reference sequence).

The J gene is TRBJ1-5, the V gene TRBV7-9, with TRBD1 identical over 8 bases. V gave up 1 base and J gave up 4 bases; unmatched junction bases: 0. There are 14 residues in the CDR3. The germline gives CDR1 SEHNR, CDR2 FQNEAQ (reference sequence). In DNA form, the CDR3 reads TGTGCCAGCAGCTTAGGGACAGGGAATCAGCCCCAGCATTTT. This gives the protein CASSLGTGNQPQHF.

The chain links TRBV27 to TRBJ2-1; TRBD1 matches at 7 bases. Germline loops: CDR1 MNHEY, CDR2 SMNVEV (reference sequence). Trimming cost V 5 bases and J 2 bases; bases outside gene matches: 9. The CDR3 loop spans 16 amino acids. This CDR3 is CASSTGTVYTYNEQFF. The CDR3, as DNA: TGTGCCAGCAGTACAGGGACAGTATATACCTACAATGAGCAGTTCTTC.

This rearrangement joins TRBV28 to TRBJ2-7, with TRBD2 matching over 10 bases. The trim removed 8 bases at V and 0 bases at J, leaving 19 bases unmatched. This CDR3 has 19 amino acids. Germline V gene data show CDR1 as MDHEN and CDR2 as SYDVKM. The chain's CDR3 is CASALPPGLAGVFSYEQYF. CDR3 in DNA: TGTGCCAGCGCCCTACCCCCGGGGCTAGCGGGGGTATTCTCCTACGAGCAGTACTTC.